These 3 T cell receptor beta chains came from one sample sequenced in a study of blood T cells in healthy people across ages. Through a sample-barcoded 5' primer and a J-beta primer mix, a second PCR was run for 7 to 11 cycles. TCRdb re-derived calls from the 5' RACE reads in MiXCR, one entry per CDR3 protein. The data contain almost 300,000 distinct CDR3 sequences, 25% to 30% of them singletons. The sequencing input was blood. The source is a woman aged 70-85 years in good health.

The chain carries TRBV2 and TRBJ2-5; 9 nucleotides line up with TRBD2. The CDR3 is made up of 16 amino acids. Unmatched junction bases numbered 10, after V lost 3 bases and J lost 5 bases. Looked up from germline, CDR1 is SNHLY and CDR2 is FYNNEI. In DNA form, the CDR3 reads TGTGCCAGCAGTGAGGGTGGAGCGGGAGGAAGCGAGACCCAGTACTTC. Protein: CASSEGGAGGSETQYF.

This clonotype was detected a few times. This chain links TRBV15 with TRBJ2-7, with no clear D. The germline gives CDR1 LNHNV, CDR2 YYDKDF (reference sequence). V lost 2 bases and J lost 2, with 16 bases in between. CDR3 length equals 16 residues. CDR3 nucleotides: TGTGCCACCAGCAGACCTTCCAGCGACTTAACCTACGAGCAGTACTTC. Encoded protein: CATSRPSSDLTYEQYF.

The chain recombines TRBV14 with TRBJ2-5, with TRBD2 matching over 7 bases. V shed 2 bases, J shed 9 bases, and the junction held 9 bases outside the gene matches. There are 14 residues in the CDR3. The germline CDR1 and CDR2 sequences are SGHDN and FVKESK. This CDR3 reads CASSQRAGIYAQYF. CDR3 nucleotide sequence: TGTGCCAGCAGCCAACGAGCGGGGATCTACGCCCAGTACTTC.